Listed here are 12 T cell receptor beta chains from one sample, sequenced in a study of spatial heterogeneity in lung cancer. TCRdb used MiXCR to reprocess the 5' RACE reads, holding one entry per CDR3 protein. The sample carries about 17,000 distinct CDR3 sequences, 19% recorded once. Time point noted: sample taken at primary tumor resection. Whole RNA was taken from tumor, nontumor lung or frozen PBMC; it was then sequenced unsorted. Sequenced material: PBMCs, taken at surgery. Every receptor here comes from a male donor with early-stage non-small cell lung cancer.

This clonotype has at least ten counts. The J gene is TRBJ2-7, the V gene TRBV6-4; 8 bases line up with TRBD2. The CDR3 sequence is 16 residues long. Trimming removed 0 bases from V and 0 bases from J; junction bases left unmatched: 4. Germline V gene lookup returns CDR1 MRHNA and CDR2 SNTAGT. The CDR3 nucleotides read TGTGCCAGCAGTGACTCTCAGCGGGGGTACTCCTACGAGCAGTACTTC. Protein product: CASSDSQRGYSYEQYF.

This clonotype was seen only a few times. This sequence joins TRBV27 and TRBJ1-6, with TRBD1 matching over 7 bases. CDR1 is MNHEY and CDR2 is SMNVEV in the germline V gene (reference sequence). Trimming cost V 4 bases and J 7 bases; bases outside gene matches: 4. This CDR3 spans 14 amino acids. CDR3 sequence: CASSSGTANSPLHF. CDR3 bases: TGTGCCAGCAGTTCCGGGACAGCAAATTCACCCCTCCACTTT.

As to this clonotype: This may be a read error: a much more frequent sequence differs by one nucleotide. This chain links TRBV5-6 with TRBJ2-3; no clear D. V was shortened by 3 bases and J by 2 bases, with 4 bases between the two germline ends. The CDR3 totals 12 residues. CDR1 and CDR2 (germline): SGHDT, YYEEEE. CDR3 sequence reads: CASSSHTDTQYF. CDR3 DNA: TGTGCCAGCAGCTCGCACACAGATACGCAGTATTTT. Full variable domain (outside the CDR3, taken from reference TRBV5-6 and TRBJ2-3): DAGVTQSPTHLIKTRGQQVTLRCSPKSGHDTVSWYQQALGQGPQFIFQYYEEEERQRGNFPDRFSGHQFPNYSSELNVNALLLGDSALYLCASSSHTDTQYFGPGTRLTVL.

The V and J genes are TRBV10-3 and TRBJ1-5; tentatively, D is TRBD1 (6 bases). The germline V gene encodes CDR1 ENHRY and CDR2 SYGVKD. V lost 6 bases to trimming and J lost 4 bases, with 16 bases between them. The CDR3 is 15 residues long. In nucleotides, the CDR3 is TGTGCCATCAGCCCCCGGGACACAGATAATCAGCCCCAGCATTTT. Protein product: CAISPRDTDNQPQHF.

The CDR3 DNA reads as TGTGCCTGGAGTTACACCGGGGAGCTGTTTTTT. It yields the protein CAWSYTGELFF. The chain carries TRBV30 and TRBJ2-2, with D unclear. The CDR3 contains 11 residues. V gave up 2 bases and J gave up 3 bases, with 1 base separating them. Germline V gene sequence: CDR1 GTSNPN, CDR2 SVGIG (reference sequence).

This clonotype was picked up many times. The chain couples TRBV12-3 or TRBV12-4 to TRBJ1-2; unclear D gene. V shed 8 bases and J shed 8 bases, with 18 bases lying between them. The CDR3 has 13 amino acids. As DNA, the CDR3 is TGTGCCAGCCTTACCCGGGGTGTGGAGGGCTACACCTTC. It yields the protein CASLTRGVEGYTF.

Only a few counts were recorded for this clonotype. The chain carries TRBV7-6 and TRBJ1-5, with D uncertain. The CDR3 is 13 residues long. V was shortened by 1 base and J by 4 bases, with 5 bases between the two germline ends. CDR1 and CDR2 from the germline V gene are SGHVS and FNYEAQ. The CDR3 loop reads CASSLGQNQPQHF. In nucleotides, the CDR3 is TGTGCCAGCAGCTTAGGACAAAATCAGCCCCAGCATTTT.

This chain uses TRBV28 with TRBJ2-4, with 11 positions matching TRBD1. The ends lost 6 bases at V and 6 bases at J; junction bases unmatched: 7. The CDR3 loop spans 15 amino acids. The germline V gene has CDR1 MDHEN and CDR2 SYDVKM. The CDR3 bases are TGTGCCAGCAGATCGGGACAGGGGGTCGGAAACATTCAGTACTTC. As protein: CASRSGQGVGNIQYF.

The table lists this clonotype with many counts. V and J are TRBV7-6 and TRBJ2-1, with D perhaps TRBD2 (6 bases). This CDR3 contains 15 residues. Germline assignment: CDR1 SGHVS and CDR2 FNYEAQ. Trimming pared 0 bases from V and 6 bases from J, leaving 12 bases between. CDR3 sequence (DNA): TGTGCCAGCAGCTTAGCCGGGACTCGGGGCAATGAGCAGTTCTTC. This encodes CASSLAGTRGNEQFF. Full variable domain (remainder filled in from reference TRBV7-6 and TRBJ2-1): GAGVSQSPRYKVTKRGQDVALRCDPISGHVSLYWYRQALGQGPEFLTYFNYEAQQDKSGLPNDRFSAERPEGSISTLTIQRTEQRDSAMYRCASSLAGTRGNEQFFGPGTRLTVL.

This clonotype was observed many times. CDR3 in DNA: TGCGCCAGCAGCTCCGGGCCCGCCGGGACATCTTACGAAGCTTTCTTT. Translation gives CASSSGPAGTSYEAFF. The chain joins TRBV5-1 to TRBJ1-1; tentative D call: TRBD1 (6 bases). The CDR3 contains 16 residues. V was shortened by 3 bases and J by 8 bases, with 23 bases between the two germline ends. The germline V gene encodes CDR1 SGHRS and CDR2 YFSETQ.

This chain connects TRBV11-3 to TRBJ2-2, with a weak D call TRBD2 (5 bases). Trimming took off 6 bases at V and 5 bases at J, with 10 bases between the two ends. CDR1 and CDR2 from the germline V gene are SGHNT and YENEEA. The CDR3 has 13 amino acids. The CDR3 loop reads CASRDRGTGELFF. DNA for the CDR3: TGTGCCAGCAGAGACCGGGGAACCGGGGAGCTGTTTTTT.

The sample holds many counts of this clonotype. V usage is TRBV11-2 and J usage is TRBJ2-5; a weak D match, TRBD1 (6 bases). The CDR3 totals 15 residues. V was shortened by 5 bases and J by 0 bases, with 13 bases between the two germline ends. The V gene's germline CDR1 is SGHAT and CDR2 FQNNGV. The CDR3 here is CASSPGTKYQETQYF. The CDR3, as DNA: TGTGCCAGCAGCCCCGGGACAAAGTACCAAGAGACCCAGTACTTC.